Listed below are T cell receptor beta chains from one sample, sequenced in a study of vaccination and CD4 T cells after COVID-19. These receptors lack a known antigen. In TCRdb, the PCR reads were re-called with MiXCR into one record per CDR3 protein. The sample yields approximately 15,000 distinct CDR3 sequences, approximately 56% seen once. Sequenced: CD4+ T cells from blood, cultured in vitro. Receptors were obtained from a human donor who had recovered from COVID-19. Both conserved end residues are part of each CDR3. D genes are given only for firm matches. A row's size may be missing; if present it is once, few, many or a size class.

clone_size j_call v_call d_call cdr3_aa cdr3_nt
. TRBJ2-7 TRBV11-2 . CASSLDGGFSYEQYF TGTGCCAGCAGCTTAGATGGCGGCTTCTCCTACGAGCAGTACTTC
. TRBJ1-2 TRBV2 . CASSEWSLRSGYGYTF TGTGCCAGCAGTGAATGGTCTCTACGATCGGGGTATGGCTACACCTTC
. TRBJ2-3 TRBV6-1 . CASSVRPARTDTQYF TGTGCCAGCAGTGTGCGGCCGGCCCGCACAGATACGCAGTATTTT
few TRBJ1-2 TRBV5-4 . CASSRGRDYGYTF TGTGCCAGCAGCCGCGGACGGGACTATGGCTACACCTTC
. TRBJ1-1 TRBV18 . CASSGQMNTEAFF TGTGCCAGCTCTGGACAGATGAACACTGAAGCTTTCTTT
. TRBJ1-3 TRBV20-1 TRBD1 CSAVPDRGSGNTIYF TGCAGTGCCGTCCCGGACAGGGGCTCTGGAAACACCATATATTTT
once TRBJ2-3 TRBV2 TRBD2 CASSTSGGTDTQYF TGTGCCAGCAGTACTAGCGGGGGCACAGATACGCAGTATTTT
. TRBJ2-6 TRBV6-2/TRBV6-3 . CASSYGGAGANVLTF TGTGCCAGCAGTTACGGGGGAGCTGGGGCCAACGTCCTGACTTTC
. TRBJ1-5 TRBV6-1 . CASSEQDSNQPQHF TGTGCCAGCAGTGAACAGGATAGCAATCAGCCCCAGCATTTT
. TRBJ2-2 TRBV7-9 TRBD1 CASSARQGAGELFF TGTGCCAGCAGCGCGCGACAGGGTGCCGGGGAGCTGTTTTTT
. TRBJ1-1 TRBV19 . CASSIRVNTEAFF TGTGCCAGTAGTATTAGGGTGAACACTGAAGCTTTCTTT
. TRBJ1-2 TRBV12-3/TRBV12-4 . CASSQNTGFYYGYTF TGTGCCAGCAGTCAGAATACAGGGTTTTACTATGGCTACACCTTC
few TRBJ1-5 TRBV6-2/TRBV6-3 . CASSYSRRGGLGQPQHF TGTGCCAGCAGTTACTCGAGGAGGGGTGGTTTGGGTCAGCCCCAGCATTTT
. TRBJ1-5 TRBV4-3 . CASSLSIVGNQPQHF TGCGCCAGCAGCCTTTCGATTGTAGGCAATCAGCCCCAGCATTTT
. TRBJ1-2 TRBV6-2/TRBV6-3 . CASSYRGPPTRDYGYTF TGTGCCAGCAGTTACCGAGGCCCACCCACCCGGGACTATGGCTACACCTTC